This T cell receptor (beta chain) was recorded in a study of identical twins. Study-level findings and limits: The same donors were not followed; conclusions instead depended on cross-sectional statistical analysis. For out-of-frame alpha sequences shared by twins, low generation probability was in excess. Insertions were fewer in abundant cord blood beta clonotypes, whereas memory repertoires showed none of this pattern.

Unique molecular identifiers were present on the cDNA, which also gained a universal primer site by template switching. Each CDR3 protein is one row after TCRdb ran MiXCR on the 5' RACE reads. The repertoire holds some 1,700,000 distinct CDR3 sequences, around 29% seen once, with around 0.3% in the top ten. CDR1 is MNHNS and CDR2 is SASEGT in the germline V gene. The CDR3 contains 16 residues. Trimming left V 7 bases short and J 0 bases short, with 16 bases between. In its sample, this clonotype was seen a few times. Its antigen is as yet unknown. What was sequenced was cord blood. The origin of this receptor is a newborn girl in good health. This chain joins TRBV6-1 and TRBJ1-5; a weak D match, TRBD1 (6 bases). CDR3 amino acids: CASTNRRGASNQPQHF. The CDR3 nucleotides are TGTGCCAGCACCAACCGGAGGGGGGCTAGCAATCAGCCCCAGCATTTT.